This TCR beta chain was recorded in a study of cytomegalovirus exposure and HLA in healthy donors. Study-wide results and caveats: According to a later analysis, TCR clusters from the first cohort tended to co-occur in the approximately 130 validation repertoires.

Assay: immunoSEQ multiplex PCR; the TCRdb copy retains only in-frame clones and omits some. This table has some 290,000 clones, approximately 88% appearing once. As regards this clone: Its antigen is not identified.

CDR3 size: 14 residues. Germline CDR1 and CDR2: SGHRS and YFSETQ. The V and J ends lost 4 bases and 4 bases, in that order; junction bases with no gene match: 4. The sequence was obtained from a young man in good health and CMV-seronegative. The chain couples TRBV5-1 to TRBJ2-3; 9 bases are a match to TRBD2. The sample was PBMCs. The CDR3 sequence is CASSKRGEADTQYF. Written as DNA, the CDR3 is TGCGCCAGCAGCAAGCGGGGGGAGGCAGATACGCAGTATTTT.